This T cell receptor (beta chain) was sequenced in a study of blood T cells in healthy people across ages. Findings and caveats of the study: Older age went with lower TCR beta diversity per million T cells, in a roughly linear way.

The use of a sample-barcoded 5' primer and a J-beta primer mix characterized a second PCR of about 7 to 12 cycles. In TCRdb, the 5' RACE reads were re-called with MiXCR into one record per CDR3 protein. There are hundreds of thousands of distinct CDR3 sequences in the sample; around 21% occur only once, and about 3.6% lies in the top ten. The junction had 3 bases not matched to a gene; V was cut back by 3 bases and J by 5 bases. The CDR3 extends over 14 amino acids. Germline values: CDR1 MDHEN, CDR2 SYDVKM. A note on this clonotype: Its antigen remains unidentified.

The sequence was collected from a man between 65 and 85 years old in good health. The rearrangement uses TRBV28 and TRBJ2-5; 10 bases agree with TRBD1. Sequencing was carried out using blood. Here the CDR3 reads CASSFDRGHETQYF. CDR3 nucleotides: TGTGCCAGCAGTTTTGACAGGGGGCACGAGACCCAGTACTTC.